This T cell receptor beta chain was identified during a study of blood T cell repertoires in COVID-19. Per the germline V gene, CDR1 is SQVTM and CDR2 is ANQGSEA. V was clipped by 7 bases and J by 11 bases, with 20 bases between them. This CDR3 region has 12 residues. Data came from immunoSEQ multiplex PCR; TCRdb stores just in-frame clones and leaves some out. The table has about 140,000 clones, around four fifths seen once; the top ten hold roughly 4.4%. The TCR comes from a human donor in a cohort sampled during active COVID-19. The J gene is TRBJ1-1, the V gene TRBV29-1, with D possibly being TRBD1 (6 bases). Sequenced input: peripheral blood. CDR3 nucleotide sequence: TGCAGCGCCCTTAGGGGGGGGCTGAAGGCTTTCTTT. It yields the protein CSALRGGLKAFF.